A selection of T cell receptor beta chains follows, all from one sample in a study of identical twins. TCRdb reanalysed the 5' RACE reads using MiXCR and keeps one entry per CDR3 protein. This table has some 760,000 distinct CDR3 sequences, about 20% appearing once. This same sample was also taken into another study, of T cells expressing NK-cell markers.

The sample taken for sequencing was PBMCs. Receptors were obtained from a woman younger than 30 in good health. Each CDR3 is given with its conserved first and last residue. A D gene is named only where the DNA matches it firmly. Not every row has a clone size; where given, it reads once, few, many or a size class.

D gene	clone size	V gene	J gene	CDR3 DNA	CDR3 protein
TRBD1	few	TRBV20-1	TRBJ1-2	TGCAGTGCTGCCAGACAGGGGGGTTCCTCTGGCTACACCTTC	CSAARQGGSSGYTF
NA	few	TRBV20-1	TRBJ2-1	TGCAGTGCTAGTAAAACCAGGGTAGCCGATGAGCAGTTCTTC	CSASKTRVADEQFF
TRBD2	NA	TRBV5-1	TRBJ2-1	TGCGCCAGCAGCTTGGAGATAGCGGGGTACGGTGAGCAGTTCTTC	CASSLEIAGYGEQFF
TRBD1	few	TRBV5-5	TRBJ2-2	TGTGCCAGCAGCCGGGACAGGGGGAACGGGGAGCTGTTTTTT	CASSRDRGNGELFF
NA	few	TRBV7-6	TRBJ1-2	TGTGCCAGCAGCCCCCAACAGGGAAACTATGGCTACACCTTC	CASSPQQGNYGYTF
NA	NA	TRBV7-2	TRBJ2-4	TGTGCCAGCAGCTTACACATCCTAGCCAAAAACATTCAGTACTTC	CASSLHILAKNIQYF
NA	many	TRBV28	TRBJ2-4	TGTGCCAGCAGTTTCGCCCCGGACGCCGGCAGAGCCAAAAACATTCAGTACTTC	CASSFAPDAGRAKNIQYF
NA	NA	TRBV20-1	TRBJ2-7	TGCAGTGCTAGAAAAGTAGAACCCTACGAGCAGTACTTC	CSARKVEPYEQYF
NA	few	TRBV5-1	TRBJ1-4	TGCGCCAGCAGCTTGGCCGGGGGACCGGATGAAAAACTGTTTTTT	CASSLAGGPDEKLFF
TRBD1	NA	TRBV25-1	TRBJ2-3	TGTGCCAGCAGTGACATGCAGAGGGGGCGAGTGGATACGCAGTATTTT	CASSDMQRGRVDTQYF
NA	few	TRBV5-1	TRBJ2-7	TGCGCCAGCAGCTCGACTGGGGCGCGGTACGAGCAGTACTTC	CASSSTGARYEQYF
TRBD2	NA	TRBV5-1	TRBJ2-1	TGCGCCAGCAGCCGACTAGCGGGGGCCAGCTACAATGAGCAGTTCTTC	CASSRLAGASYNEQFF
NA	many	TRBV6-1	TRBJ1-1	TGTGCCAGCAGCCAAACAGGGATTACTGAAGCTTTCTTT	CASSQTGITEAFF
TRBD2	NA	TRBV20-1	TRBJ2-1	TGCAGTGCTAGCGGGGGGAGACGAGATGAGCAGTTCTTC	CSASGGRRDEQFF
TRBD1	few	TRBV7-6	TRBJ2-1	TGTGCCAGCACCTCGACGCGACAGGGTGGCGATGAGCAGTTCTTC	CASTSTRQGGDEQFF
NA	NA	TRBV12-3/TRBV12-4	TRBJ1-3	TGTGCCAGCAGTTCCCCGAACGGAAACACCATATATTTT	CASSSPNGNTIYF
TRBD2	few	TRBV6-1	TRBJ2-1	TGTGCCAGCAGTCCACTAGCGCGGTACAATGAGCAGTTCTTC	CASSPLARYNEQFF
TRBD2	few	TRBV10-3	TRBJ2-1	TGTGCCATCATTCTAGCGGGCCTGTCCAATGAGCAGTTCTTC	CAIILAGLSNEQFF
NA	NA	TRBV23-1	TRBJ2-1	TGCGCCAGCAGTCAATCCCAGGGGGGGGGATGGAATGAGCAGTTCTTC	CASSQSQGGGWNEQFF
NA	NA	TRBV9	TRBJ1-2	TGTGCCAGCAGCGTAGACAGGGATTATGGCTACACCTTC	CASSVDRDYGYTF
NA	NA	TRBV4-3	TRBJ2-3	TGCGCCAGCAGCCAAGGGGTAACAGGGGAGGCAGATACGCAGTATTTT	CASSQGVTGEADTQYF
NA	few	TRBV3-1	TRBJ2-7	TGTGCCAGCAGCCAAGTTCCCCTTTCGCGATCAAGCGGCGAGCAGTACTTC	CASSQVPLSRSSGEQYF
NA	few	TRBV29-1	TRBJ2-7	TGCAGCGTAACGGGAGTCCCCTACGAGCAGTACTTC	CSVTGVPYEQYF
NA	few	TRBV5-1	TRBJ1-2	TGCGCCAGCAGCTTCCTATCAGGGAGCTCATATGGCTACACCTTC	CASSFLSGSSYGYTF
NA	NA	TRBV9	TRBJ2-1	TGTGCCAGCAGCTCAACCATCGGGGGTGAGCAGTTCTTC	CASSSTIGGEQFF
NA	few	TRBV20-1	TRBJ2-1	TGCAGTGCGCGGGTCTTTTCTAATGGACTGTTCTTC	CSARVFSNGLFF